This TCR beta chain originates from a study of blood T cell repertoires in COVID-19 (dated by TCRdb to 2019 to 2021). Describing the broader study: The collaborator samples originated in the United States, Italy and Spain and spanned the acute and convalescent phases of COVID-19. The dataset comprised deeply sampled blood TCRbeta repertoires from subjects exposed to, actively infected with, or recovered from COVID-19. A freely available public database, intended as a resource for researchers studying the immune response to SARS-CoV-2, is where the repertoires were released. HLA class I and class II types, where available, came from metadata supplied by the sample provider rather than from assay-based typing. The samples were drawn from the first 160 participants of the ongoing ImmuneRACE study and from 950 to 1,500 subjects provided by 6 global collaborators. Nearly every sample came with metadata listing a de-identified subject ID, COVID-19 status, age in years and sex. The material from the prospective study consisted of cDNA or gDNA derived from T cells, B-cell-depleted T cells, or PBMCs.

The immunoSEQ Assay, a bias-controlled multiplex PCR, was used to amplify TCRbeta CDR3 regions from genomic DNA. As for the authors' bioinformatics: The number of nucleated cells in each sample was estimated by amplification of reference gene primers within the assay. To quantify the absolute abundance of each unique TCRbeta CDR3 rearrangement, sequence reads were collapsed and filtered. For each sample, productive Simpson clonality was calculated as the square root of Simpson's diversity index across productive rearrangements. TCRdb carries this immuneACCESS record with in-frame sequences only. Its versions omit some clonotypes, under half of them owing to an unresolved V gene in the studies checked, with the rest unexplained. V and J calls and clone size are those listed in that table; D and trimming were worked out from the DNA. In all, the sample holds around 250,000 clones, and about 91% of those were seen once. Around 1.3% of the sample belongs to the ten largest clones.

About this clone: Its target antigen remains unknown. The sample holds no much larger clone one base away, and base qualities are not on file.

The CDR3 goes from the cysteine to the phenylalanine over 17 residues. Only the CDR3 portion is preserved as DNA: 51 bases, with reading frame beginning at the first base. According to the germline V gene, CDR1 reads SGHAT and CDR2 reads FQNNGV. Ends trimmed: V by 5 bases, J by 2 bases; bases unmatched to a gene: 7. Participants in the prospective study were aged roughly 18 to 89 years, lived in 20 to 25 United States geographic areas, and enrolled through a virtual design. In the prospective study, participants were assigned to cohorts based on the clinical history participants reported in a screening survey and a study questionnaire. In the prospective study, whole blood, serum and a nasopharyngeal or oropharyngeal swab were collected from each participant by mobile phlebotomists. Over a 2-month period, participants in the prospective study had the option of providing additional blood draws and questionnaires. Blood samples from the prospective study were shipped frozen or at room temperature prior to DNA extraction.

What the research found in general, with its limitations: How much clinical and demographic metadata was included differed by source and by participant, and the metadata was provided uncurated.

Material for sequencing was PBMCs or T cells enriched from blood (not recorded which). The receptor chain draws on TRBV11-2 and TRBJ2-1; 12 central nucleotides agree with TRBD2. This TCR derives from a woman aged 40-49 years with acute COVID-19. The DNA reads TGTGCCAGCAGCGAGACTAGCGGGAGTTTCCCCTACAATGAGCAGTTCTTC. This sequence encodes CASSETSGSFPYNEQFF. The full variable domain, completed from the reference TRBV11-2 and TRBJ2-1 proteins outside the CDR3, reads EAGVAQSPRYKIIEKRQSVAFWCNPISGHATLYWYQQILGQGPKLLIQFQNNGVVDDSQLPKDRFSAERLKGVDSTLKIQPAKLEDSAVYLCASSETSGSFPYNEQFFGPGTRLTVL.